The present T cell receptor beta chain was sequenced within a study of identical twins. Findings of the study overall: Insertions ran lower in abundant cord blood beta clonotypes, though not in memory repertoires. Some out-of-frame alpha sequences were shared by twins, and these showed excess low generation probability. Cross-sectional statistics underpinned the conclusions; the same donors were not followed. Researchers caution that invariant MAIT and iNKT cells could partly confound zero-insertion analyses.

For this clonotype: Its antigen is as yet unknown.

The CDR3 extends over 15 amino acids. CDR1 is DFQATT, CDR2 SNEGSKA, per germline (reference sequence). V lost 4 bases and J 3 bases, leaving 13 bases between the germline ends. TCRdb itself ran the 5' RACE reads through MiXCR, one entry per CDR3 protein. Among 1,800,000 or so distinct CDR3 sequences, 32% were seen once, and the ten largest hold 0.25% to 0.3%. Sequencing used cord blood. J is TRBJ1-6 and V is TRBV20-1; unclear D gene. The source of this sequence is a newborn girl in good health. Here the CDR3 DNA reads TGCAGTGCTAAGCCTGCAGACGGCTATAATTCACCCCTCCACTTT. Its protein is CSAKPADGYNSPLHF.